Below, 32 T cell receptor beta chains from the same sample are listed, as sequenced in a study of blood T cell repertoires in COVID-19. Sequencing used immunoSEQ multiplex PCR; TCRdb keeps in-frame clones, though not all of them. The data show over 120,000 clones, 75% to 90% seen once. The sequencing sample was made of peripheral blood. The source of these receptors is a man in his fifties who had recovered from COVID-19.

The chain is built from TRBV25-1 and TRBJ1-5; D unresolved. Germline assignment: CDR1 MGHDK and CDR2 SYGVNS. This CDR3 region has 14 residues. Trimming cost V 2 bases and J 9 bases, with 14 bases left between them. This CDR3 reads CASSEGWELGPQHF. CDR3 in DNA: TGTGCCAGCAGTGAAGGGTGGGAGTTAGGGCCCCAGCATTTT.

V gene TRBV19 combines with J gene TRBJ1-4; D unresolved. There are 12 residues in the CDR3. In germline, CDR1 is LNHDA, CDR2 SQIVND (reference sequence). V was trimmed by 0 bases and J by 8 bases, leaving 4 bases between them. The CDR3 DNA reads TGTGCCAGTAGTATAGACTTCGAAAAACTGTTTTTT. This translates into CASSIDFEKLFF.

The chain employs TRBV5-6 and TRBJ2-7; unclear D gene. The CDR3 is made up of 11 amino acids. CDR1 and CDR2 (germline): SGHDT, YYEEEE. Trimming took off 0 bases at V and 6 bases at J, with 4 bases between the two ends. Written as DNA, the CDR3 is TGTGCCAGCAGCTTGGTCCGCGAGCAGTACTTC. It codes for CASSLVREQYF. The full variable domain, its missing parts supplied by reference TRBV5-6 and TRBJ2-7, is DAGVTQSPTHLIKTRGQQVTLRCSPKSGHDTVSWYQQALGQGPQFIFQYYEEEERQRGNFPDRFSGHQFPNYSSELNVNALLLGDSALYLCASSLVREQYFGPGTRLTVT.

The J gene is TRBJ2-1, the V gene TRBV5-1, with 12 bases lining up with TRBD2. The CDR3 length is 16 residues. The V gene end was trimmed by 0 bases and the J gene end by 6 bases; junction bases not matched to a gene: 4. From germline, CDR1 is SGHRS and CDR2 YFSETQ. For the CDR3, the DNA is TGCGCCAGCAGCTTGGCTCTAGCGGGGGGGCGCAATGAGCAGTTCTTC. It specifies CASSLALAGGRNEQFF.

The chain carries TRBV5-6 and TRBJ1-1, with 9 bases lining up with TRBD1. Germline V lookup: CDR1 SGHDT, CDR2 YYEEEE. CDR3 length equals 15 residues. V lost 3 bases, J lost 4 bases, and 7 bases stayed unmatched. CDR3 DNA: TGTGCCAGCAGCTCGGGGGACAGGGCGGGCACTGAAGCTTTCTTT. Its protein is CASSSGDRAGTEAFF.

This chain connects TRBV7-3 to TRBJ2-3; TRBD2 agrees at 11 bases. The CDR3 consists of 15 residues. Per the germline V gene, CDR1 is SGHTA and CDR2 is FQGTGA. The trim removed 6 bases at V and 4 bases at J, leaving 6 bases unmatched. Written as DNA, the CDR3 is TGTGCCAGCAGTTATAGCGGGGGGGCTGCAGATACGCAGTATTTT. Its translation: CASSYSGGAADTQYF. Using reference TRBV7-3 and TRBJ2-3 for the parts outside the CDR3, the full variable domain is GAGVSQTPSNKVTEKGKYVELRCDPISGHTALYWYRQSLGQGPEFLIYFQGTGAADDSGLPNDRFFAVRPEGSVSTLKIQRTERGDSAVYLCASSYSGGAADTQYFGPGTRLTVL.

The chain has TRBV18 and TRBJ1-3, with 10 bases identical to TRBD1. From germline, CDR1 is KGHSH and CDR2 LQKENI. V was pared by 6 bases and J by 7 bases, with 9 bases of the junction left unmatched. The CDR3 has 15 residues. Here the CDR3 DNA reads TGTGCCAGCTCGCAAGGACAGGGGGAAGGGAACACCATATATTTT. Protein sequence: CASSQGQGEGNTIYF.

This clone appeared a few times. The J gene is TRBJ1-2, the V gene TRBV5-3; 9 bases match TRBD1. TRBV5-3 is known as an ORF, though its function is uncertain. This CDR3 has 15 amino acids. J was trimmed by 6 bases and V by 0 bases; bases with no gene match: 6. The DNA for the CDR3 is TGTGCCAGAAGCTTGGTTCGGGGACAGGGAGATGGCTACACCTTC. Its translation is CARSLVRGQGDGYTF.

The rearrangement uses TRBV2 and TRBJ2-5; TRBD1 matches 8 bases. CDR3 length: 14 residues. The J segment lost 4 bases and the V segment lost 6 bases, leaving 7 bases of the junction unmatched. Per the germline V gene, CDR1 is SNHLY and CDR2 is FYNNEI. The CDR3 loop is CASSRRTGGETQYF. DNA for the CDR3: TGTGCCAGCAGCCGGCGAACAGGGGGAGAGACCCAGTACTTC.

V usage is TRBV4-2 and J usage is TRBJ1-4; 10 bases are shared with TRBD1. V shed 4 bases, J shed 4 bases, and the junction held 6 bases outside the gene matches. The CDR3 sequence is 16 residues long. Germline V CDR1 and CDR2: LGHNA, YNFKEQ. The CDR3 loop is CASSPGTGAINEKLFF. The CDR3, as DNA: TGTGCCAGCAGCCCGGGGACAGGGGCAATTAATGAAAAACTGTTTTTT.

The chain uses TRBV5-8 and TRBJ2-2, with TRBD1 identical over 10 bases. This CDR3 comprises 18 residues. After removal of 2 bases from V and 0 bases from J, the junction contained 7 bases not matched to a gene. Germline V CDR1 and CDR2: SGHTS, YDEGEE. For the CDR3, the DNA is TGTGCCAGCAGCTTTATGTTCGGGACAGGGGCGAACACCGGGGAGCTGTTTTTT. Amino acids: CASSFMFGTGANTGELFF.

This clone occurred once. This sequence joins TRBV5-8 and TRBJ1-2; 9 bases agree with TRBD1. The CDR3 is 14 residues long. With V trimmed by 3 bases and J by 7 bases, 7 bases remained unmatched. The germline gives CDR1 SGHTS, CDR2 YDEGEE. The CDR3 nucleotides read TGTGCCAGCAGCTCGAGGGACAGGGCTCCTGGCTACACCTTC. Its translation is CASSSRDRAPGYTF.

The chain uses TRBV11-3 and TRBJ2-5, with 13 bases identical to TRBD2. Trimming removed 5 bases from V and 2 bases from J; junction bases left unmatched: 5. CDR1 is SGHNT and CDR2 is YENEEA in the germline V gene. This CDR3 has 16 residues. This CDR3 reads CASSPGLAGEQETQYF. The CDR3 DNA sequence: TGTGCCAGCAGCCCCGGACTAGCGGGGGAACAAGAGACCCAGTACTTC.

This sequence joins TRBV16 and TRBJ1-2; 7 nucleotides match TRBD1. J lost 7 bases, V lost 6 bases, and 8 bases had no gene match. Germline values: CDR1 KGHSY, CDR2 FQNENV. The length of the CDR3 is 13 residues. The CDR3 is CASSPTGISGYTF. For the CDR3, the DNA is TGTGCCAGCAGTCCGACAGGGATAAGTGGCTACACCTTC.

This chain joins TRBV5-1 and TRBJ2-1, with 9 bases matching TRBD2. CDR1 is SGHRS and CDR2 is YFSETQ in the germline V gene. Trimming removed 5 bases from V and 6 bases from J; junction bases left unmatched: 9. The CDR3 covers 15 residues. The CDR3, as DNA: TGCGCCAGCAGACTGAACCCTAGCGGGGCCAATGAGCAGTTCTTC. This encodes CASRLNPSGANEQFF.

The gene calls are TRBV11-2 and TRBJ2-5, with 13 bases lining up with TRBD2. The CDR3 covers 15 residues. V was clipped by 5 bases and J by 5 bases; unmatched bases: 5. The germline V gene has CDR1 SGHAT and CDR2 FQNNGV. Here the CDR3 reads CASSRLAGGYETQYF. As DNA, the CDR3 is TGTGCCAGCAGCCGACTAGCGGGGGGTTATGAGACCCAGTACTTC.

The CDR3 nucleotides are TGCAGCGGCGGACTAGCGGGGGGAGGGGAGACCCAGTACTTC. Residues: CSGGLAGGGETQYF. The chain uses TRBV29-1 and TRBJ2-5, with TRBD2 matching 14 bases. V was clipped by 7 bases and J by 5 bases; unmatched bases: 6. Germline-derived CDR1 and CDR2 are SQVTM and ANQGSEA. The CDR3 has 14 residues.

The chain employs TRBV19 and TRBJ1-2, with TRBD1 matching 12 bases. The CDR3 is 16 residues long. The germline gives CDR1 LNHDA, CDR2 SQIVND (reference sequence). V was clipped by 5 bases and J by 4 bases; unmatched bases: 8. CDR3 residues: CASSLGTGGWVYGYTF. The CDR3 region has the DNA TGTGCCAGTAGTCTCGGGACAGGGGGCTGGGTCTATGGCTACACCTTC.

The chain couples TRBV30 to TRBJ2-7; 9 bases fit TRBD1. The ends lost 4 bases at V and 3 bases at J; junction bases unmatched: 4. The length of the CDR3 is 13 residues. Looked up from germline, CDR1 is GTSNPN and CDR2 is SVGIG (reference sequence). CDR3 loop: CAWIEDRGYEQYF. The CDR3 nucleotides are TGTGCCTGGATTGAGGACAGGGGCTACGAGCAGTACTTC.

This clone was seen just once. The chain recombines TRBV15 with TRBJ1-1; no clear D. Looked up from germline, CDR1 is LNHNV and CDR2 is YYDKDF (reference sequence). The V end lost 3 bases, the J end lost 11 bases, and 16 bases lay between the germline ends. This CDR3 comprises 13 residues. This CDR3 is CATSRVQGSGAFF. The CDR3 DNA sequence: TGTGCCACCAGCAGGGTCCAAGGGAGCGGGGCTTTCTTT.

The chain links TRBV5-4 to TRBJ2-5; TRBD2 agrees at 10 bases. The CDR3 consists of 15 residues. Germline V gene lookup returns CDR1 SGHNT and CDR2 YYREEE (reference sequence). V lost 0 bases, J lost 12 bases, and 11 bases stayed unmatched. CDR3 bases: TGTGCCAGCAGCTTGGAACTAGCGGGGCCACTCAGGGAGTACTTC. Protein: CASSLELAGPLREYF.

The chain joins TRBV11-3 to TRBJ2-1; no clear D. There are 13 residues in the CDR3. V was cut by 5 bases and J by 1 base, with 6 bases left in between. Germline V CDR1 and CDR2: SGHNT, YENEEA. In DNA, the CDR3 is TGTGCCAGCAGCGAGAGATCCTACAATGAGCAGTTCTTC. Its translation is CASSERSYNEQFF.

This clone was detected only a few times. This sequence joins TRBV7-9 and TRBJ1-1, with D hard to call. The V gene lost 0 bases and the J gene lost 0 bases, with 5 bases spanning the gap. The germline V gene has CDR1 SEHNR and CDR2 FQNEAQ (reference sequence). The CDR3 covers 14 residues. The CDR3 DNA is TGTGCCAGCAGCTTAGCGAGGATGAACACTGAAGCTTTCTTT. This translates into CASSLARMNTEAFF.

The CDR3 DNA reads as TGTGCCAGCAGCTCCAAGCGGGGGGCTGCCTACGAGCAGTACTTC. Translation: CASSSKRGAAYEQYF. The chain combines TRBV7-2 with TRBJ2-7; 9 nucleotides match TRBD2. The CDR3 has 15 amino acids. J was trimmed by 2 bases and V by 4 bases; bases with no gene match: 6. Looked up from germline, CDR1 is SGHTA and CDR2 is FQGNSA.

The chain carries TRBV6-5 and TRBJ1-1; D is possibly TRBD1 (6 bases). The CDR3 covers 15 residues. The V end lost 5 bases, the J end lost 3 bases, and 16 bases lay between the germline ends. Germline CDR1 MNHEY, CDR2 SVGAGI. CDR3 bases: TGTGCCAGCAGTATCCAGGGGTATGGGGACACTGAAGCTTTCTTT. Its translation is CASSIQGYGDTEAFF.

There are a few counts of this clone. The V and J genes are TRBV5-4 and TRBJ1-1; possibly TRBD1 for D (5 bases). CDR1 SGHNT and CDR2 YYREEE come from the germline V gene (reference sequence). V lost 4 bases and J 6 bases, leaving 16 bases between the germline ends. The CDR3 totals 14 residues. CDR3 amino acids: CASSPAGPIAEAFF. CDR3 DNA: TGTGCCAGCAGCCCGGCAGGGCCGATCGCTGAAGCTTTCTTT. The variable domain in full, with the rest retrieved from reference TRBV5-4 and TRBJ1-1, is ETGVTQSPTHLIKTRGQQVTLRCSSQSGHNTVSWYQQALGQGPQFIFQYYREEENGRGNFPPRFSGLQFPNYSSELNVNALELDDSALYLCASSPAGPIAEAFFGQGTRLTVV.

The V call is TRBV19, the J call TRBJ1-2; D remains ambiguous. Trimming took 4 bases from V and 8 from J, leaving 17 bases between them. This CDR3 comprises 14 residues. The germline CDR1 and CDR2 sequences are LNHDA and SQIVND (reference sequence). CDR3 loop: CASSTGWRAEGYTF. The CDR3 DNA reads TGTGCCAGTAGTACTGGGTGGCGAGCGGAGGGCTACACCTTC.

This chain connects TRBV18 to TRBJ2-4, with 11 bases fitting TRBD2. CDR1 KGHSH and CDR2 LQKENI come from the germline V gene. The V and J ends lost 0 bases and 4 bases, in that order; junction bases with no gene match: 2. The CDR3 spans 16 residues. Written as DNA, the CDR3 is TGTGCCAGCTCACCACCTGTAGCGGGGGGGAAAAACATTCAGTACTTC. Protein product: CASSPPVAGGKNIQYF.

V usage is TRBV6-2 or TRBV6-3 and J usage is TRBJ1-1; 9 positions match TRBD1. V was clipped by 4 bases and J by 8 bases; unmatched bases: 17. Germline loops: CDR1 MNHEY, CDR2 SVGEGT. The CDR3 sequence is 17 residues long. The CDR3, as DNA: TGTGCCAGCAGTTTACCCGCGGTCGGACAGGGGTATTTCGAAGCTTTCTTT. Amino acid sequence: CASSLPAVGQGYFEAFF.

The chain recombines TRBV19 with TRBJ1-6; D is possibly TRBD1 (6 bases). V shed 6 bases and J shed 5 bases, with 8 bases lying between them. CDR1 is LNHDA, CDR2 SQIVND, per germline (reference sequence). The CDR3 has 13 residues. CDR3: CASRRQDNSPLHF. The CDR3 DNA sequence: TGTGCCAGTAGGAGACAGGATAATTCACCCCTCCACTTT.

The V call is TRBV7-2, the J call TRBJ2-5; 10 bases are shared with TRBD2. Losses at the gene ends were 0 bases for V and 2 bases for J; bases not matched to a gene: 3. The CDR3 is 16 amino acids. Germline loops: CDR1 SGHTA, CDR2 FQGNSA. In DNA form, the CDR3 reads TGTGCCAGCAGCTTAGCGCGAGCGGGGGGGCAAGAGACCCAGTACTTC. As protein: CASSLARAGGQETQYF. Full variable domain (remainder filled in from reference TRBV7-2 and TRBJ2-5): GAGVSQSPSNKVTEKGKDVELRCDPISGHTALYWYRQSLGQGLEFLIYFQGNSAPDKSGLPSDRFSAERTGGSVSTLTIQRTQQEDSAVYLCASSLARAGGQETQYFGPGTRLLVL.

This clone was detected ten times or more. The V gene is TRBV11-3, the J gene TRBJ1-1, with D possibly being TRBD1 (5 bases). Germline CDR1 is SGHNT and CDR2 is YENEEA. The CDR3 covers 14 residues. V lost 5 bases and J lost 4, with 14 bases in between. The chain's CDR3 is CASSAGRASTEAFF. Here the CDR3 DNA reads TGTGCCAGCAGCGCGGGACGGGCAAGCACTGAAGCTTTCTTT. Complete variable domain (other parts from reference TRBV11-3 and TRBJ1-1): EAGVVQSPRYKIIEKKQPVAFWCNPISGHNTLYWYLQNLGQGPELLIRYENEEAVDDSQLPKDRFSAERLKGVDSTLKIQPAELGDSAVYLCASSAGRASTEAFFGQGTRLTVV.